A single sample is the source of the 5 T cell receptor beta chains below, sequenced in a study of blood T cell repertoires in COVID-19. Libraries were prepared by immunoSEQ multiplex PCR; TCRdb keeps only in-frame clonotypes and omits some of them. The data contain some 120,000 clones, 75% to 90% of them singletons. The sequenced sample was peripheral blood. These receptors were taken from a human donor with acute or convalescent COVID-19. The donor label of this sample is uncertain.

The sample holds one count of this clone. The J gene is TRBJ2-5, the V gene TRBV18, with a tentative D call TRBD2 (5 bases). The CDR3 contains 14 residues. V was pared by 3 bases and J by 2 bases, with 10 bases between. Looked up from germline, CDR1 is KGHSH and CDR2 is LQKENI. The CDR3 DNA sequence: TGTGCCAGCTCACCCGTGGGCGGGCAAGAGACCCAGTACTTC. This codes for CASSPVGGQETQYF.

The rearrangement uses TRBV5-8 and TRBJ1-5, with 7 bases lining up with TRBD1. The CDR3 has 15 amino acids. CDR1 is SGHTS, CDR2 YDEGEE, per germline. After removal of 3 bases from V and 0 bases from J, the junction contained 3 bases not matched to a gene. The CDR3 loop is CASSWDSYSNQPQHF. CDR3 sequence (DNA): TGTGCCAGCAGCTGGGACAGTTATAGCAATCAGCCCCAGCATTTT.

The gene calls are TRBV6-5 and TRBJ1-1; TRBD1 matches 11 bases. CDR3 length equals 14 residues. The germline gives CDR1 MNHEY, CDR2 SVGAGI. Trimming took 2 bases from V and 11 from J; bases not matched to a gene: 7. CDR3 region: CASSYRGQGARAFF. Here the CDR3 DNA reads TGTGCCAGCAGTTACCGCGGACAGGGGGCCCGTGCTTTCTTT.

The gene calls are TRBV21-1 and TRBJ2-1; the table's D call of TRBD2 was not tested on the DNA. TRBV21-1 is classified as a pseudogene. The CDR3 covers 17 residues. CDR3 protein: CASSTGGLAGGRSEQFF. CDR3 nucleotides: TGTGCCAGCAGCACGGGTGGACTAGCGGGAGGAAGGAGTGAGCAGTTCTTC.

The V gene is TRBV9, the J gene TRBJ2-1; 13 positions match TRBD2. Trimming took 3 bases from V and 1 from J; bases not matched to a gene: 7. Germline V gives CDR1 SGDLS, CDR2 YYNGEE. The CDR3 consists of 18 residues. Here the CDR3 DNA reads TGTGCCAGCAGCGCCAGGACTAGCGGGGGACCATCCTACAATGAGCAGTTCTTC. Its protein is CASSARTSGGPSYNEQFF.